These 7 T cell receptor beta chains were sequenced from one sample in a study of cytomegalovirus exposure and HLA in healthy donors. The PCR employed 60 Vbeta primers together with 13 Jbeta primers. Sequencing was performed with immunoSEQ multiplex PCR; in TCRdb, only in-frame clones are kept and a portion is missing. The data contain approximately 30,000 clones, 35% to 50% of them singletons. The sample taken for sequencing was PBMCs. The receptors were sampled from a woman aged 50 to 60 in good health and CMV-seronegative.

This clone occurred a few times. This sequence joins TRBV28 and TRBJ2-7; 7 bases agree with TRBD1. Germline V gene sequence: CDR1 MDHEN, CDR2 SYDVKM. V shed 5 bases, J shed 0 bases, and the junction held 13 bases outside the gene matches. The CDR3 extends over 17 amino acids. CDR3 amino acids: CASSPNTLGQRSYEQYF. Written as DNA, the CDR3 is TGTGCCAGCAGTCCGAACACTCTGGGACAGCGCTCCTACGAGCAGTACTTC.

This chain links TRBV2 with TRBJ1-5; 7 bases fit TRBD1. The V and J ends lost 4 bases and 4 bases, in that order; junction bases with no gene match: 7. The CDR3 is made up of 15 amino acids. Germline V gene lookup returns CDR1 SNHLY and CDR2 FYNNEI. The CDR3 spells CASSVDRSENQPQHF. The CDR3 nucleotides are TGTGCCAGCAGTGTGGACAGGTCCGAGAATCAGCCCCAGCATTTT.

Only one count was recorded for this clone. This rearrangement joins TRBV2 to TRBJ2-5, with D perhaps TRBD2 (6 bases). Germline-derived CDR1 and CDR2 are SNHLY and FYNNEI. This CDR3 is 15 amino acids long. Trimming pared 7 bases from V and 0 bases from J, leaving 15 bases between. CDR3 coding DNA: TGTGCCAGCAATCCGGGACTCGGTTACCAAGAGACCCAGTACTTC. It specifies CASNPGLGYQETQYF.

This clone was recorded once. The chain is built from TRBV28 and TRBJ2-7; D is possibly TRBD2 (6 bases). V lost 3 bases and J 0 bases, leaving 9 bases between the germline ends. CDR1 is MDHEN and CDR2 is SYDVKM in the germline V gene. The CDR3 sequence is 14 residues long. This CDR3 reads CASSFSGRSYEQYF. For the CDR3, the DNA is TGTGCCAGCAGTTTTAGCGGCCGCTCCTACGAGCAGTACTTC.

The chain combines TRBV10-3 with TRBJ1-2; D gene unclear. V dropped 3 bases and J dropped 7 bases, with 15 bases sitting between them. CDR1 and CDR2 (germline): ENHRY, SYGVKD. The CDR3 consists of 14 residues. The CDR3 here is CAISDQLDPGGYTF. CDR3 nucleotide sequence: TGTGCCATCAGTGACCAACTAGACCCCGGTGGCTACACCTTC.

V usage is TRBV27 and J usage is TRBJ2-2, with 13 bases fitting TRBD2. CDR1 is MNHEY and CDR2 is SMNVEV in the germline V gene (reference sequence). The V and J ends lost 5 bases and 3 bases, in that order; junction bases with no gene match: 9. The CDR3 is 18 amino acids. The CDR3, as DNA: TGTGCCAGCAGTAAGCGGACTAGCGGGAGAGGGTACACCGGGGAGCTGTTTTTT. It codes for CASSKRTSGRGYTGELFF.

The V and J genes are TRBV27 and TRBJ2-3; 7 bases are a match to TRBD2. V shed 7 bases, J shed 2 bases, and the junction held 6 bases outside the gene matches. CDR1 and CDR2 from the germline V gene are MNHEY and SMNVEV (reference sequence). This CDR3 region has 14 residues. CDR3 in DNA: TGTGCCAGCAAGGCCGGGAGGTACACAGATACGCAGTATTTT. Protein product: CASKAGRYTDTQYF.